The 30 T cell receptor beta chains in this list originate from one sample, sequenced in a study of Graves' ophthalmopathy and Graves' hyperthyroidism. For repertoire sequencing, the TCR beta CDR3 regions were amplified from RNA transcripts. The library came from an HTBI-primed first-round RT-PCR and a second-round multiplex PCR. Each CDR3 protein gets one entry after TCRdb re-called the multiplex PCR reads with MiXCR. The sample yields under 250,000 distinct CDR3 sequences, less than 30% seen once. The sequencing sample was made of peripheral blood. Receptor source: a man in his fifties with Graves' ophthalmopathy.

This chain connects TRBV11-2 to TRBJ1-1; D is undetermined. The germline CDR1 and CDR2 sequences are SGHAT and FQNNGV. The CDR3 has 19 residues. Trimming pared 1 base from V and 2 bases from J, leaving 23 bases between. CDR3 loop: CASSLALGTTGKRNTEAFF. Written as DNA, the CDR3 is TGTGCCAGCAGCTTAGCTCTCGGTACAACCGGGAAACGTAACACTGAAGCTTTCTTT. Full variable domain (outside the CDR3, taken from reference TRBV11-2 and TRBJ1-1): EAGVAQSPRYKIIEKRQSVAFWCNPISGHATLYWYQQILGQGPKLLIQFQNNGVVDDSQLPKDRFSAERLKGVDSTLKIQPAKLEDSAVYLCASSLALGTTGKRNTEAFFGQGTRLTVV.

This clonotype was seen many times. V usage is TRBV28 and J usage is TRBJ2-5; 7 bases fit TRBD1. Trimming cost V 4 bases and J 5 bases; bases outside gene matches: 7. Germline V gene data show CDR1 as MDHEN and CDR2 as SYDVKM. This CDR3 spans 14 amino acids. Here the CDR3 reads CASSSLDRDETQYF. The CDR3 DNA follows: TGTGCCAGCAGTTCCCTCGACAGGGACGAGACCCAGTACTTC.

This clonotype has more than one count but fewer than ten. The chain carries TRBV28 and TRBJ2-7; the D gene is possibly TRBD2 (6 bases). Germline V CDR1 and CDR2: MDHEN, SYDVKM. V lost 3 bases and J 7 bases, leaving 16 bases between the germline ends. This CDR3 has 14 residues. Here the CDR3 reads CASSLGLLAGEQYF. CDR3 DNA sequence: TGTGCCAGCAGTTTGGGTCTCCTGGCGGGGGAGCAGTACTTC.

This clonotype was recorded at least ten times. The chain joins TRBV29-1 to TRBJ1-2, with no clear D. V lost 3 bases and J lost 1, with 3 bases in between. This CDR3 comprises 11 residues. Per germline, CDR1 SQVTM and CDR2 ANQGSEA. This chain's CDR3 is CSVDHNYGYTF. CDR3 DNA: TGCAGCGTTGACCATAACTATGGCTACACCTTC.

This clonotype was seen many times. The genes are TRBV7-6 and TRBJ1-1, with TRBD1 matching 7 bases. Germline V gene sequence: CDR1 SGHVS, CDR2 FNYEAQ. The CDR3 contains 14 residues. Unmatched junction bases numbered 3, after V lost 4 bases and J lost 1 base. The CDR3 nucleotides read TGTGCCAGCAGCTCCCACAGGGGGAACACTGAAGCTTTCTTT. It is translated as CASSSHRGNTEAFF.

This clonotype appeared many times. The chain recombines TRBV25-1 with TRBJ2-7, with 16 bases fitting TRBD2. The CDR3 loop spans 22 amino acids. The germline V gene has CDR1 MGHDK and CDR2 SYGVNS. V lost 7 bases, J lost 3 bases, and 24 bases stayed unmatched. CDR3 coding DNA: TGTGCCAGCATTGGGGGAGGAACGTCCGGGACTAGCGGGAGGGCCTTCTACTACGAGCAGTACTTC. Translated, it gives CASIGGGTSGTSGRAFYYEQYF.

The CDR3 sequence: CSASGFRGFYGYTF. The CDR3, as DNA: TGCAGTGCTAGTGGATTCCGGGGTTTCTATGGCTACACCTTC. The chain carries TRBV20-1 and TRBJ1-2; D ambiguous. Germline V lookup: CDR1 DFQATT, CDR2 SNEGSKA (reference sequence). The CDR3 runs 14 residues. V gave up 3 bases and J gave up 4 bases, with 15 bases separating them.

The CDR3 DNA reads TGTGCCAGCTCACCCAGGGTAGCGGAGGCCTACGAGCAGTACTTC. It is translated as CASSPRVAEAYEQYF. The chain links TRBV18 to TRBJ2-7; the D gene is possibly TRBD2 (6 bases). V gave up 3 bases and J gave up 2 bases, with 14 bases separating them. The CDR3 is made up of 15 amino acids. Germline lookup yields CDR1 KGHSH and CDR2 LQKENI.

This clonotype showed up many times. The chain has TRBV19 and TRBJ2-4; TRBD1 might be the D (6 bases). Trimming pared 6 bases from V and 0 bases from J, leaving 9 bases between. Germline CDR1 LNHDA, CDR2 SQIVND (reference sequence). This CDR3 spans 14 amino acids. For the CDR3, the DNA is TGTGCCAGTAGGGACAGACTAGCCAAAAACATTCAGTACTTC. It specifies CASRDRLAKNIQYF. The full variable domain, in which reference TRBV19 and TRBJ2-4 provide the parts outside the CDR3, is DGGITQSPKYLFRKEGQNVTLSCEQNLNHDAMYWYRQDPGQGLRLIYYSQIVNDFQKGDIAEGYSVSREKKESFPLTVTSAQKNPTAFYLCASRDRLAKNIQYFGAGTRLSVL.

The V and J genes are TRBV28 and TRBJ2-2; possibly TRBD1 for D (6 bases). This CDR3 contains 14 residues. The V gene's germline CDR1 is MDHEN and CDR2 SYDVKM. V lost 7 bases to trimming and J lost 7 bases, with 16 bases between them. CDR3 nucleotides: TGTGCCAGCACCACTCCAGGGGCCGGCGGGGAGCTGTTTTTT. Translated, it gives CASTTPGAGGELFF.

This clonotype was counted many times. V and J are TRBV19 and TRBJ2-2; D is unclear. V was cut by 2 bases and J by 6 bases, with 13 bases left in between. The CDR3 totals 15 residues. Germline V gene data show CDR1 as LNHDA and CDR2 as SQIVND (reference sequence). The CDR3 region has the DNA TGTGCCAGTAGTATATCTGCGCGAGTACCCGGGGAGCTGTTTTTT. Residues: CASSISARVPGELFF.

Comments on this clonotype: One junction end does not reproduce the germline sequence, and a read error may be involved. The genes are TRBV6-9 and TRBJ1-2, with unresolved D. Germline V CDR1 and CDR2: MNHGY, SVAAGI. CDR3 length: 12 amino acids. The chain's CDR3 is CATDPLFYGYTF. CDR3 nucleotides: TGCGCCACCGACCCCCTATTTTATGGCTACACCTTC.

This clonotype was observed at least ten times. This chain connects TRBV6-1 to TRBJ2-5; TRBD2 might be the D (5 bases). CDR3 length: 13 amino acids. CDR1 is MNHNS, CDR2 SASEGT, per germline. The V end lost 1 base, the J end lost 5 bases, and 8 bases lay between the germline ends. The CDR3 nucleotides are TGTGCCAGCAGTGAAGAGAGAGGGGAGACCCAGTACTTC. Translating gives CASSEERGETQYF.

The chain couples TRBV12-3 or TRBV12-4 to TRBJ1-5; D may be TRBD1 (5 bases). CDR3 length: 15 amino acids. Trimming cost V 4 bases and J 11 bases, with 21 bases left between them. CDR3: CASSSRDGSRGAQHF. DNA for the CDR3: TGTGCCAGCAGTTCACGGGACGGATCTAGGGGAGCCCAGCATTTT.

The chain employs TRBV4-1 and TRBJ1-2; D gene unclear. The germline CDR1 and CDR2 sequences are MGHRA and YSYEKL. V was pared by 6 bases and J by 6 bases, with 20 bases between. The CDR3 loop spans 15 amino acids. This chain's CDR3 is CASRPFPLTRDGYTF. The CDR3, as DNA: TGCGCCAGCAGACCTTTCCCCCTTACGCGGGATGGCTACACCTTC.

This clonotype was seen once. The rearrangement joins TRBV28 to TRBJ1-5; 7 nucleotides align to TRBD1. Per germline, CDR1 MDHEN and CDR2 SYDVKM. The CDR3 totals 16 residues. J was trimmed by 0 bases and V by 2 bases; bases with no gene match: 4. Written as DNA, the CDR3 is TGTGCCAGCAGTTTAAACAGGGGATATAGCAATCAGCCCCAGCATTTT. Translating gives CASSLNRGYSNQPQHF. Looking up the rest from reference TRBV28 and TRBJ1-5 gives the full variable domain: DVKVTQSSRYLVKRTGEKVFLECVQDMDHENMFWYRQDPGLGLRLIYFSYDVKMKEKGDIPEGYSVSREKKERFSLILESASTNQTSMYLCASSLNRGYSNQPQHFGDGTRLSIL.

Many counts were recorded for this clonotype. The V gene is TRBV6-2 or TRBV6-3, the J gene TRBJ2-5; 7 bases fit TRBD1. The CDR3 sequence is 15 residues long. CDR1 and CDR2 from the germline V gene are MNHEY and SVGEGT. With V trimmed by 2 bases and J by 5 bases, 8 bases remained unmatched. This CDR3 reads CASSYIGRGLETQYF. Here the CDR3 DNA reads TGTGCCAGCAGTTACATCGGAAGGGGGCTCGAGACCCAGTACTTC.

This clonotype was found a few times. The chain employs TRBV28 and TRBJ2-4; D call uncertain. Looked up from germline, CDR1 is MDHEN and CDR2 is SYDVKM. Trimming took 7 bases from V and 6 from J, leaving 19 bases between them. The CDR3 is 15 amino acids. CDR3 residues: CASTPSPKPGNIQYF. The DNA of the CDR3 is TGTGCCAGCACTCCGTCCCCCAAACCTGGAAACATTCAGTACTTC. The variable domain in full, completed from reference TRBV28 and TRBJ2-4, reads DVKVTQSSRYLVKRTGEKVFLECVQDMDHENMFWYRQDPGLGLRLIYFSYDVKMKEKGDIPEGYSVSREKKERFSLILESASTNQTSMYLCASTPSPKPGNIQYFGAGTRLSVL.

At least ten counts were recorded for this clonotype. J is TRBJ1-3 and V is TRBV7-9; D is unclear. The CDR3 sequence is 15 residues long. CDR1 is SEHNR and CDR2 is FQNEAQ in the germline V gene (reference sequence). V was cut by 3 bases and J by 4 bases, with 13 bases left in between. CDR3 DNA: TGTGCCAGCAGCTTCTCTTCGGAGGGAGGAAACACCATATATTTT. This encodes CASSFSSEGGNTIYF.

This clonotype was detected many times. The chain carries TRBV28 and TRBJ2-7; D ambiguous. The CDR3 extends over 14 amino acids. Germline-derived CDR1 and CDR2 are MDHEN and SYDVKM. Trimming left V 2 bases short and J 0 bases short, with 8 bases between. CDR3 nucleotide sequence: TGTGCCAGCAGTTTAGAGCTGAGCTCCTACGAGCAGTACTTC. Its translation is CASSLELSSYEQYF.

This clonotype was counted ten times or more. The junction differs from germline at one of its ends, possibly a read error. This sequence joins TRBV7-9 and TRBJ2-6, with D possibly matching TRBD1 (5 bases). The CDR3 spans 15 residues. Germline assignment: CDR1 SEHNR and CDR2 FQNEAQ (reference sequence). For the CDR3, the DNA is TGTGCCAGCAGCTTAGACGGCTCTGGGGCCAACGTCCCGACTTTC. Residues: CASSLDGSGANVPTF.

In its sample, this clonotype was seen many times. As DNA, the CDR3 is TGTGCCAGCCGGGTCTCGTCCCCGGAGACCCAGTACTTC. This gives the protein CASRVSSPETQYF. This chain uses TRBV28 with TRBJ2-5; D gene ambiguous. Germline CDR1 reads MDHEN; CDR2 reads SYDVKM. The CDR3 runs to 13 residues. V lost 8 bases to trimming and J lost 5 bases, with 15 bases between them.

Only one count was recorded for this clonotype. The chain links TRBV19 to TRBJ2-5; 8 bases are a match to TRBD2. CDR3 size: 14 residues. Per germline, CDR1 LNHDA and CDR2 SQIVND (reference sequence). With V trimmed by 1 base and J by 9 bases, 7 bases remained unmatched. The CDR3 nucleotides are TGTGCCAGTAGTATAGGAGGCACCGGGGGGGCCCAGTACTTC. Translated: CASSIGGTGGAQYF. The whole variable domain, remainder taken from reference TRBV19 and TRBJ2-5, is DGGITQSPKYLFRKEGQNVTLSCEQNLNHDAMYWYRQDPGQGLRLIYYSQIVNDFQKGDIAEGYSVSREKKESFPLTVTSAQKNPTAFYLCASSIGGTGGAQYFGPGTRLLVL.

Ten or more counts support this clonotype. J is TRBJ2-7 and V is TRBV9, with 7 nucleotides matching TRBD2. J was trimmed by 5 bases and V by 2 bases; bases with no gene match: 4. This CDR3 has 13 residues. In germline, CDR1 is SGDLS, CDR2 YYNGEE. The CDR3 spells CASSVGGGNEQYF. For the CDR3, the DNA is TGTGCCAGCAGCGTCGGGGGAGGGAACGAGCAGTACTTC.

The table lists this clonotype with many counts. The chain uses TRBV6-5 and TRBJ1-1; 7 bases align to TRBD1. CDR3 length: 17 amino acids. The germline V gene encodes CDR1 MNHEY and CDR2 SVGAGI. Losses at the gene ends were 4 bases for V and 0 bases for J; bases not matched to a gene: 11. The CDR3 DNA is TGTGCCAGCAGTTTCCCGGACAGGAGGGATATGAACACTGAAGCTTTCTTT. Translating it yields CASSFPDRRDMNTEAFF.

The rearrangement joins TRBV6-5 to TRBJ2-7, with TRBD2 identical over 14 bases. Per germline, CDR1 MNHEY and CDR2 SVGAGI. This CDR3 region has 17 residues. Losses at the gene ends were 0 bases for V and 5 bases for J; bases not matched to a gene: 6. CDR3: CASSYSGLAGEWDEQYF. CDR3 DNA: TGTGCCAGCAGTTACTCGGGACTAGCGGGAGAATGGGACGAGCAGTACTTC.

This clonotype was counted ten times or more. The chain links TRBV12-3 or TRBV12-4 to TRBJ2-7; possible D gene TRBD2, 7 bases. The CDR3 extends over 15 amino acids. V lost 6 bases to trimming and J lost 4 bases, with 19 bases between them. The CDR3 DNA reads TGTGCCAGCAGGTTGGGGGCGGGAGTGGAATACGAGCAGTACTTC. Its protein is CASRLGAGVEYEQYF.

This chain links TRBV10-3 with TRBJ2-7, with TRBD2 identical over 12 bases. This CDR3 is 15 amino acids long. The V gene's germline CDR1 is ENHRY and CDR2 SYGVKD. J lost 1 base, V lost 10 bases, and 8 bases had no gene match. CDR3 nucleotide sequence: TGTGCCACTCAGTCTAGCGGGAGGGCATCCTACGAGCAGTACTTC. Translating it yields CATQSSGRASYEQYF.

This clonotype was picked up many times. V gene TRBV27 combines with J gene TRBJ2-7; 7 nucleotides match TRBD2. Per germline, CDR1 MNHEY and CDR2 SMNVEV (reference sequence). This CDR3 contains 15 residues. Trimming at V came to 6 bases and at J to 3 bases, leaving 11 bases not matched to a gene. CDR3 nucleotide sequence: TGTGCCAGCAGCCCGAGACTAGCAGCACTCTACGAGCAGTACTTC. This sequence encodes CASSPRLAALYEQYF.

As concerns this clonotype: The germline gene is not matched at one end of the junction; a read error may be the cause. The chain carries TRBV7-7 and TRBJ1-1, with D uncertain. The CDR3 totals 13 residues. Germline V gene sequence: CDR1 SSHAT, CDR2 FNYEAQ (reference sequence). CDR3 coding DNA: TGTGCTAGCAGCTTAGCGCCTGGCGCTGAAGCTTTCTTT. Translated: CASSLAPGAEAFF.